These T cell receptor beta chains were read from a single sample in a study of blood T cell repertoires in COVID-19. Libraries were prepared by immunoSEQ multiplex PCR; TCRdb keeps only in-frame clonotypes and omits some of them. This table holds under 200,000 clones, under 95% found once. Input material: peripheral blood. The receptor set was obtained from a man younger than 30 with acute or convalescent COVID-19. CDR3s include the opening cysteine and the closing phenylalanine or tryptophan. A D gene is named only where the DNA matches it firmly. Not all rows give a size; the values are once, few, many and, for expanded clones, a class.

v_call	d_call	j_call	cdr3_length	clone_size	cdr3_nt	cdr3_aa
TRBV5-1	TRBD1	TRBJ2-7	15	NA	TGCGCCAGCAGCTCGGGGGACAGGGGGACGGACGAGCAGTACTTC	CASSSGDRGTDEQYF
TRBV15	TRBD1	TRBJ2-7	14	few	TGTGCCACCAGCAGAGGGGACAGCAACTACGAGCAGTACTTC	CATSRGDSNYEQYF
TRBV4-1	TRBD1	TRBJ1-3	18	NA	TGCGCCAGCAGCCAAGAGCCCATCTTACAGGGGCCTGGAAACACCATATATTTT	CASSQEPILQGPGNTIYF
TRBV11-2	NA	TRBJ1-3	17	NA	TGTGCCAGCAGCCCAGCCCCCAGGCCGGAATACGGAAACACCATATATTTT	CASSPAPRPEYGNTIYF
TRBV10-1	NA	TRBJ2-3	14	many	TGCGCCAGCAGCAGGGGCAAGAGCACAGATACGCAGTATTTT	CASSRGKSTDTQYF
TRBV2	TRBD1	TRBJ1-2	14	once	TGTGCCAGCAAAATCATGGGACAGAACTATGGCTACACCTTC	CASKIMGQNYGYTF
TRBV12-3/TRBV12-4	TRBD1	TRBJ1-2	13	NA	TGTGCCAGCAGTACGGGACAGGGGTTGGGCTACACCTTC	CASSTGQGLGYTF
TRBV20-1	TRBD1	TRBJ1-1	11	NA	TGCAGTGCCACCGGGACAGGGAAAGCTTTCTTT	CSATGTGKAFF
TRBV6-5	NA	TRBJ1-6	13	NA	TGTGCCAGCAGTCCTCAGGGCAAGTCACCCCTCCACTTT	CASSPQGKSPLHF
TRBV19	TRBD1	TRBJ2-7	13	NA	TGTGCCAGTAGTTCGACGACAGGGTACGAGCAGTACTTC	CASSSTTGYEQYF
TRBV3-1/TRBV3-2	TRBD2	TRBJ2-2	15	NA	TGTGCCAGCAGCCCAGCGAGCGGGAGTTCCGGGGAGCTGTTTTTT	CASSPASGSSGELFF
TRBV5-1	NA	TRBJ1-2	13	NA	TGCGCCAGCAGCTTGGACAGTAACTATGGCTACACCTTC	CASSLDSNYGYTF
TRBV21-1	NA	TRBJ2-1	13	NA	TGTGCCCCACGACAGGGGATAAACAATGAGCAGTTCTTC	CAPRQGINNEQFF
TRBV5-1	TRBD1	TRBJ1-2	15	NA	TGCGCCAGCAGCTTGTCAGGGGGATATTCCTATGGCTACACCTTC	CASSLSGGYSYGYTF
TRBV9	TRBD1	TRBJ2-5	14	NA	TGTGCCAGCAGCGAGAGGACAGGGACGGAGACCCAGTACTTC	CASSERTGTETQYF
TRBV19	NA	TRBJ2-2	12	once	TGTGCCAGTAGTATAGGAGGCGGGGAGCTGTTTTTT	CASSIGGGELFF
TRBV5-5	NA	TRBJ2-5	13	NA	TGTGCCAGCACCTCTAGCGCTCAAGAGACCCAGTACTTC	CASTSSAQETQYF
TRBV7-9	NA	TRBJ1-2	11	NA	TGTGCCAGCAGCTTCGGGGATGGCTACACCTTC	CASSFGDGYTF
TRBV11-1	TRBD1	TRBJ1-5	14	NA	TGTGCCAGCAGCTGGGGACAGCAAAATCAGCCCCAGCATTTT	CASSWGQQNQPQHF
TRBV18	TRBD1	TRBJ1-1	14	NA	TGTGCCAGCTCACCTGCAGGGGGCCGCACTGAAGCTTTCTTT	CASSPAGGRTEAFF
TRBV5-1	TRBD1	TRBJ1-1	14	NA	TGCGCCAGCAGCTTTGCGGTGGGACAGACTGAAGCTTTCTTT	CASSFAVGQTEAFF
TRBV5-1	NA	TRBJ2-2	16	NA	TGCGCCAGCAGCTTAGAAGGAAGGGGTGAGACCGGGGAGCTGTTTTTT	CASSLEGRGETGELFF
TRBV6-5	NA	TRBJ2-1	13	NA	TGTGCCACCGCGGGACCGCCTTACAATGAGCAGTTCTTC	CATAGPPYNEQFF
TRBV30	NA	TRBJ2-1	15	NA	TGTGCCTGGACGAGGGGGGGGGAGACCTACAATGAGCAGTTCTTC	CAWTRGGETYNEQFF
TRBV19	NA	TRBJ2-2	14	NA	TGTGCCAGTAGTATAGCGGCGGGGACCGGGGAGCTGTTTTTT	CASSIAAGTGELFF
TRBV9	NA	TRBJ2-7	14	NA	TGTGCCAGCAGCGTAGAGTTCGATAGCCGCGAGCAGTACTTC	CASSVEFDSREQYF
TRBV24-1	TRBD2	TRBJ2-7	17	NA	TGTGCCACCAGTGAGCTCCTCGTAGGGGACTACCCCTACGAGCAGTACTTC	CATSELLVGDYPYEQYF
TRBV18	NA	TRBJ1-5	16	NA	TGTGCCAGCTCACCTGATTCTTTTAATCTCGGTCAGCCCCAGCATTTT	CASSPDSFNLGQPQHF
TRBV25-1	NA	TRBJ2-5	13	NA	TGTGCCAGCAGAGACAGGCATCAAGAGACCCAGTACTTC	CASRDRHQETQYF
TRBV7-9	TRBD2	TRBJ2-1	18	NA	TGTGCCAGCAGCCAGGGACTAGCGGGACGGGGCGGGACCAATGAGCAGTTCTTC	CASSQGLAGRGGTNEQFF
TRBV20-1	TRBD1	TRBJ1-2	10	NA	TGCAGTGCTCTCAGGGGGGGCTACACCTTC	CSALRGGYTF
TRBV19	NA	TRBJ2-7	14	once	TGTGCCAGTAGTACCGAGATTAGCTCCTACGAGCAGTACTTC	CASSTEISSYEQYF
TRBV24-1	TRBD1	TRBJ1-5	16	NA	TGTGCCACCAGTGATCCCGGGGACAGGGGGGGTCAGCCCCAGCATTTT	CATSDPGDRGGQPQHF
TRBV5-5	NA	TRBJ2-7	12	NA	TGTGCCAGCAGCCAAGGAGGCTACGAGCAGTACTTC	CASSQGGYEQYF
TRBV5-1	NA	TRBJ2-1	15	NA	TGCGCCAGCAGCCAAACCTCTGACAGATACAATGAGCAGTTCTTC	CASSQTSDRYNEQFF
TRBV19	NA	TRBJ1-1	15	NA	TGTGCCAGTAGTATAGATGAGTGGGCGGCAGGGGAAGCTTTCTTT	CASSIDEWAAGEAFF
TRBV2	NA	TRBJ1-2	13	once	TGTGCCAGCAGGTCTGGGGGGGACTATGGCTACACCTTC	CASRSGGDYGYTF
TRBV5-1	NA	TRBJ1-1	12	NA	TGCGCCAGCAGCTTGACGGGCACTGAAGCTTTCTTT	CASSLTGTEAFF
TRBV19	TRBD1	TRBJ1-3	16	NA	TGTGCCAGTAGTAAAATTTCAGGGGGCACTGGAAACACCATATATTTT	CASSKISGGTGNTIYF
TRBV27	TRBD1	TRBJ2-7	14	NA	TGTGCCAGCAGTCCTGGGGACAGAGAATACGAGCAGTACTTC	CASSPGDREYEQYF
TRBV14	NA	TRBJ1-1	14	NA	TGTGCCAGCAGCCTCTCGGGTGGTGTCACTGAAGCTTTCTTT	CASSLSGGVTEAFF
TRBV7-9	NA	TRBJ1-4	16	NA	TGTGCCAGCAGCTCGGCCGTACAGGTTACAAATGAAAAACTGTTTTTT	CASSSAVQVTNEKLFF
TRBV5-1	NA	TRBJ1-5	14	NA	TGCGCCAGCAGCTTGGACGGGGGGGGTCAGCCCCAGCATTTT	CASSLDGGGQPQHF
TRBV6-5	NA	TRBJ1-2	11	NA	TGTGCCAGCAAATTTCAGTATGGCTACACCTTC	CASKFQYGYTF
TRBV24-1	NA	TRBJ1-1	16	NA	TGTGCCACCAGTGACCGATACCAGGTTGTGCACACTGAAGCTTTCTTT	CATSDRYQVVHTEAFF
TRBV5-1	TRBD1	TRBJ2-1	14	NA	TGCGCCAGCAGCCTAGGGACAGGGGGCAATGAGCAGTTCTTC	CASSLGTGGNEQFF
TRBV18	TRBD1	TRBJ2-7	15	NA	TGTGCCAGCTCACTAGGACAGGCGAGCTCCTACGAGCAGTACTTC	CASSLGQASSYEQYF
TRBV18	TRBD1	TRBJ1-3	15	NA	TGTGCCAGCTCACTCTTCGACAGGGCGGGAAACACCATATATTTT	CASSLFDRAGNTIYF
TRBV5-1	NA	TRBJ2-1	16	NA	TGCGCCAGCAGCTTGCGGCAGGTCAACTCCTACAATGAGCAGTTCTTC	CASSLRQVNSYNEQFF
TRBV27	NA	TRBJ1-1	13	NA	TGTGCCAGCAGTCCGGTTACGAACACTGAAGCTTTCTTT	CASSPVTNTEAFF
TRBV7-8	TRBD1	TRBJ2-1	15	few	TGTGCCAGCAGCGCAAGACAGGGGCACCACAATGAGCAGTTCTTC	CASSARQGHHNEQFF
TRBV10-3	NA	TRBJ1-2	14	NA	TGTGCCATCAAAGACGGGAAAACTAACTATGGCTACACCTTC	CAIKDGKTNYGYTF
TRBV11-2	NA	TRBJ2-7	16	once	TGTGCCAGCAGCTTAGTAACCCGGGGTTGGGGCTACGAGCAGTACTTC	CASSLVTRGWGYEQYF
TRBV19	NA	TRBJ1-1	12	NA	TGTGCCAGTAGGCGGATGAACACTGAAGCTTTCTTT	CASRRMNTEAFF
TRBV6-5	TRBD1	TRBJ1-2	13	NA	TGTGCCAGCAGGGACAGGGAAAACTATGGCTACACCTTC	CASRDRENYGYTF
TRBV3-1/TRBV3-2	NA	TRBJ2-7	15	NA	TGTGCCAGCAGCCCCCGGACAGAACGCCCCTACGAGCAGTACTTC	CASSPRTERPYEQYF
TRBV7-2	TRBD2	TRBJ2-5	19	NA	TGTGCCAGCAGGGGGACTAGCGGGAGGACGGGGGTTTTTTTGGAGACCCAGTACTTC	CASRGTSGRTGVFLETQYF